This T cell receptor (beta chain) was identified during a study of cytomegalovirus exposure and HLA in healthy donors. Turning to the study itself: Assignment to the Caucasian-associated ancestry cluster applied to more than 75% of the approximately 400 genotyped donors. Findings and limits, study-wide: The authors reported that TCR beta sequences could predict HLA-A and HLA-B alleles. These predictions were accurate for most subjects in the first cohort. Cytomegalovirus-associated status was assigned to about 170 TCR beta chains.

The CDR3 is made up of 17 amino acids. After removal of 5 bases from V and 7 bases from J, the junction contained 9 bases not matched to a gene. Germline assignment: CDR1 MNHEY and CDR2 SMNVEV (reference sequence). Use of 60 Vbeta and 13 Jbeta primers characterized the PCR. The data were produced by immunoSEQ multiplex PCR, yet TCRdb's version contains in-frame clones alone and is incomplete. Altogether around 140,000 clones are present, around 73% being singletons, with the ten largest covering approximately 1.5%. This clone turned up a few times. The antigen is unknown. This chain joins TRBV27 and TRBJ2-1, with TRBD2 identical over 15 bases. What was sequenced was PBMCs. The receptor was derived from a female donor in good health and CMV-seronegative. CDR3 DNA: TGTGCCAGCAGTAAACCCGGGACTAGCGGGAGGTTAAATGAGCAGTTCTTC. As protein: CASSKPGTSGRLNEQFF.